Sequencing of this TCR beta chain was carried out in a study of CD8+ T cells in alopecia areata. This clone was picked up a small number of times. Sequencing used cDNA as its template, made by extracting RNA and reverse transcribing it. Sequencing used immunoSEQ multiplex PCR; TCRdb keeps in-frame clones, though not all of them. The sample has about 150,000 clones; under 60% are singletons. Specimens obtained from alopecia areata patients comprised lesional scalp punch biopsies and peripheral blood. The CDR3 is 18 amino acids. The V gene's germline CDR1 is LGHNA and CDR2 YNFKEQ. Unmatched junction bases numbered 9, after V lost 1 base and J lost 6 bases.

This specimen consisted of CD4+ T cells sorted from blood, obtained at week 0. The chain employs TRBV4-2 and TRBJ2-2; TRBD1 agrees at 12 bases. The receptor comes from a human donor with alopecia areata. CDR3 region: CASSQGGGQGARAGELFF. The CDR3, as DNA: TGTGCCAGCAGCCAAGGAGGGGGACAGGGGGCTCGTGCCGGGGAGCTGTTTTTT.